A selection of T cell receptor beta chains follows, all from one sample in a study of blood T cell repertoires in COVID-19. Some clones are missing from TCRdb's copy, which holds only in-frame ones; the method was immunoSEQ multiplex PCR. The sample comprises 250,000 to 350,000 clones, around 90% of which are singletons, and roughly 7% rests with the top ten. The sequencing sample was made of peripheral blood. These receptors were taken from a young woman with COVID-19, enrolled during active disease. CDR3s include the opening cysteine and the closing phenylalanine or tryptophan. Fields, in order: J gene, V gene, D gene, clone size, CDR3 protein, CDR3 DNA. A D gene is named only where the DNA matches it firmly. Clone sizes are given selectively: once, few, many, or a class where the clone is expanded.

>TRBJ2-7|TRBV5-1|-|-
CASSLDVHRDEQYF
TGCGCCAGCAGCTTGGATGTCCACCGGGACGAGCAGTACTTC
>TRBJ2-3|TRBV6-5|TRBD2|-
CASRQSGSPPDTQYF
TGTGCCAGCAGACAGAGCGGGAGCCCCCCAGATACGCAGTATTTT
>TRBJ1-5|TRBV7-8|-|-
CASSLFMDSDQPQHF
TGTGCCAGCAGCTTATTTATGGACAGTGATCAGCCCCAGCATTTT
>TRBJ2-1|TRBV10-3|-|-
CAINRDNNEQFF
TGTGCCATCAATCGGGACAACAATGAGCAGTTCTTC
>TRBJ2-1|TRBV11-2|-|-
CASSSVGAGTYNEQFF
TGTGCCAGCAGCTCCGTAGGGGCGGGGACCTACAATGAGCAGTTCTTC
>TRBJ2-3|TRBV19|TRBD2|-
CASSTGGAGGATDTQYF
TGTGCCAGTAGCACAGGAGGTGCGGGAGGTGCCACAGATACGCAGTATTTT
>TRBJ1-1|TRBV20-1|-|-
CSAEKNTEAFF
TGCAGTGCCGAGAAGAACACTGAAGCTTTCTTT
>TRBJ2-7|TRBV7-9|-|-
CASSFHGGPYEQYF
TGTGCCAGCAGCTTTCACGGAGGCCCCTACGAGCAGTACTTC
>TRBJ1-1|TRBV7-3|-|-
CASSLNPGGEAFF
TGTGCCAGCAGCTTAAACCCTGGCGGAGAAGCTTTCTTT
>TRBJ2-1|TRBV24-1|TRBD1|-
CATSDLTGADEQFF
TGTGCCACCAGTGACCTGACAGGGGCGGATGAGCAGTTCTTC
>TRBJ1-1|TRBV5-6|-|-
CASSIQGTEAFF
TGTGCCAGCAGCATACAGGGTACTGAAGCTTTCTTT
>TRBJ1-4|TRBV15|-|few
CATSRDRGGDEKLFF
TGTGCCACCAGCAGAGATAGAGGGGGGGATGAAAAACTGTTTTTT
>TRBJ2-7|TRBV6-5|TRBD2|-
CASSYLLAGSSYEQYF
TGTGCCAGCAGTTACTTACTAGCGGGCAGCTCCTACGAGCAGTACTTC
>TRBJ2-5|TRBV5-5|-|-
CASSSWSRLPEETQYF
TGTGCCAGCAGCTCCTGGAGTCGGCTCCCGGAAGAGACCCAGTACTTC
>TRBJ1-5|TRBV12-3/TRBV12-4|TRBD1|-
CASRQGDQPQHF
TGTGCCAGCCGACAGGGTGATCAGCCCCAGCATTTT
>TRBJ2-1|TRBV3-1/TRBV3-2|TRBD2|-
CASSQSTSRSPLSYNEQFF
TGTGCCAGCAGCCAGTCGACTAGCCGGAGCCCCCTCTCCTACAATGAGCAGTTCTTC
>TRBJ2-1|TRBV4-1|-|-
CASSQDRASGEQFF
TGCGCCAGCAGCCAAGATCGCGCGTCGGGTGAGCAGTTCTTC
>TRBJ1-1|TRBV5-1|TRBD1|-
CASARTGRFNTEAFF
TGCGCCAGTGCCCGGACAGGGCGCTTTAACACTGAAGCTTTCTTT
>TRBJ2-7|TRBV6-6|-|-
CASSYRMSGDEQYF
TGTGCCAGCAGTTACCGTATGTCAGGGGACGAGCAGTACTTC
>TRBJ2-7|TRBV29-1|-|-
CSVGTGPHEQYF
TGCAGCGTCGGGACTGGGCCGCACGAGCAGTACTTC
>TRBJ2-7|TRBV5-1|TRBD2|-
CASSPRAGYNYEQYF
TGCGCCAGCAGCCCTAGAGCGGGGTATAACTACGAGCAGTACTTC
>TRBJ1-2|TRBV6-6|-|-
CASSIPGNGYTF
TGTGCCAGCAGCATCCCGGGGAATGGCTACACCTTC
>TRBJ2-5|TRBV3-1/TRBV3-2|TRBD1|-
CASSPWTGEETQYF
TGTGCCAGCAGCCCGTGGACAGGAGAAGAGACCCAGTACTTC
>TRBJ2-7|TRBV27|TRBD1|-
CASWGQGAWEQYF
TGTGCCAGTTGGGGACAGGGGGCATGGGAGCAGTACTTC
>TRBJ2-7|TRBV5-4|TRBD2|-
CASSLGLAGSYEQYF
TGTGCCAGCAGCTTGGGACTAGCGGGCTCCTACGAGCAGTACTTC
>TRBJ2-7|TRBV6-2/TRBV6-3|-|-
CASSYSRGEQYF
TGTGCCAGCAGTTACTCGAGGGGGGAGCAGTACTTC
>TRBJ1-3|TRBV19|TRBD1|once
CASCAPGQAPLTIYF
TGTGCCAGTTGTGCACCCGGACAGGCTCCTCTCACCATATATTTT
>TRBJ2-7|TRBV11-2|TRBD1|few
CASTSGQGSSQYF
TGTGCCAGCACCTCCGGACAGGGAAGTTCTCAGTACTTC
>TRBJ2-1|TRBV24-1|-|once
CATSDFARGKDEQFF
TGTGCCACCAGTGATTTTGCCAGGGGAAAGGATGAGCAGTTCTTC
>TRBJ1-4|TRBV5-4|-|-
CASSLAREKLFF
TGTGCCAGCAGCTTGGCGCGGGAAAAACTGTTTTTT
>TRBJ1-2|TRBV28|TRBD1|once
CASSLGGPTGGANYGYTF
TGTGCCAGCAGTTTGGGGGGCCCAACAGGGGGCGCGAACTATGGCTACACCTTC
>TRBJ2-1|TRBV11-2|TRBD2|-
CASSLLLAPSSYNEQFF
TGTGCCAGCAGCTTACTACTAGCGCCGAGCTCCTACAATGAGCAGTTCTTC
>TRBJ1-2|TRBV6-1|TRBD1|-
CASSETGGAVYGYTF
TGTGCCAGCAGTGAGACAGGGGGCGCTGTCTATGGCTACACCTTC
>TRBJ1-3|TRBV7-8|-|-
CASSGDRRGGNTIYF
TGTGCCAGCAGCGGTGACAGGCGAGGTGGAAACACCATATATTTT
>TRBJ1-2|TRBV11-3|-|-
CASSLQGGYGYTF
TGTGCCAGCAGCTTACAGGGCGGCTATGGCTACACCTTC